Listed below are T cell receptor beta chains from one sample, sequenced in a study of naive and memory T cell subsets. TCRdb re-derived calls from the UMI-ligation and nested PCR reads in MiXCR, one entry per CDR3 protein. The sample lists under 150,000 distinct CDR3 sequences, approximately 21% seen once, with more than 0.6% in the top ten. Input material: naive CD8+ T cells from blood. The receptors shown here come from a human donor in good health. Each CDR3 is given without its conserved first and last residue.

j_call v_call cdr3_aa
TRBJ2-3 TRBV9 ASSVGIDTQY
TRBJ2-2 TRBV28 ASSLWGSGRADTGELF
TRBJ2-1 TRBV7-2 ASSLGTSGGWEQF
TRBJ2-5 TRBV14 ASSQDWGLAGAVTQY
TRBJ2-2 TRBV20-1 SARDGTGPNTGELF
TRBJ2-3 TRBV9 ASSVGPPGRTDTQY
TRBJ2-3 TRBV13 ASSLLGDTQY
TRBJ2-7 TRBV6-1 ASSEGVVVNEQY
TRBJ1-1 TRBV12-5 ASGSRDREGTEAF
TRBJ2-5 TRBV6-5 ASSPVGGGVQETQY
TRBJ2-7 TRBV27 ASSLSESYEQY
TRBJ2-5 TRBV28 ASSHEERESETQY
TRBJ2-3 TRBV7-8 ASSSIAGGITDTQY
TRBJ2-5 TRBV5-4 ASRSGLAGETQY
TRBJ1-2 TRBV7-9 ASGGAYIYGYT
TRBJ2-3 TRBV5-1 ASSLGEGTDTQY
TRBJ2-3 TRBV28 ASSLQSSGSQDTQY
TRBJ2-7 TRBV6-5 ASSLTRDSFQDNKQY
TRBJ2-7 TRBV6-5 ASSISGSSAYEQY
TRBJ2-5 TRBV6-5 ASSYIYEQGQETQY
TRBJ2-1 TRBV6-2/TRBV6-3 ASSKTGSYNEQF
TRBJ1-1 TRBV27 ASSLLAAENTEAF
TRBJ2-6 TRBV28 ASSFPVGLGTSSGANVLT
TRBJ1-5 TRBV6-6 ASSYRGANSNQPQH
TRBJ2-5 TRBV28 ASSSLWGERQESQY
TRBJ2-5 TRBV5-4 ASSKTGGLTGETQY
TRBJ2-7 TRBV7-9 ASSSTMGMKDEQY
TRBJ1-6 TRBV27 ASRTLDRPLH
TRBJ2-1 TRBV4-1 ASSPPSGITYNEQF
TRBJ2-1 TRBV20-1 SARDVSREVHEQF
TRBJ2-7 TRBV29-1 SVVWEGHYEQY
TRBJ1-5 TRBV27 ASSLWWSQPQH
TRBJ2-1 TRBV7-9 ASSLMANTNYNEQF
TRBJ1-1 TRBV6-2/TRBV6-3 ASSYPLFPPQGAWSTEAF
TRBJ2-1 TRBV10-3 AIMETSGPYNEQF
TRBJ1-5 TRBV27 ASSLFGGLLDQPQH
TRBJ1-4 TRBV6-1 ASSEGETANEKLF
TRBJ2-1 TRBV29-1 SVERGYEQF
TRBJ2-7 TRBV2 ASIGRRAPYEQY
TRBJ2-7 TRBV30 AWSVGTGGIDEQY
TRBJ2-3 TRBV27 ASRLKQGGVPDTQY
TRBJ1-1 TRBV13 ASSSRQENTEAF
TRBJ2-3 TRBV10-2 ASRVLVAGAGDTQY
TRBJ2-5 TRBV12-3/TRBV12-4 ASSTVASGRLMETQY
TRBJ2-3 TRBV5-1 ASSLVGEEEQGDTQY
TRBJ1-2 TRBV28 ASSLSTTGVLGYT
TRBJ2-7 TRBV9 ASSVGSGFLYEQY
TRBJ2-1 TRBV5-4 ASSASSVSYNEQF